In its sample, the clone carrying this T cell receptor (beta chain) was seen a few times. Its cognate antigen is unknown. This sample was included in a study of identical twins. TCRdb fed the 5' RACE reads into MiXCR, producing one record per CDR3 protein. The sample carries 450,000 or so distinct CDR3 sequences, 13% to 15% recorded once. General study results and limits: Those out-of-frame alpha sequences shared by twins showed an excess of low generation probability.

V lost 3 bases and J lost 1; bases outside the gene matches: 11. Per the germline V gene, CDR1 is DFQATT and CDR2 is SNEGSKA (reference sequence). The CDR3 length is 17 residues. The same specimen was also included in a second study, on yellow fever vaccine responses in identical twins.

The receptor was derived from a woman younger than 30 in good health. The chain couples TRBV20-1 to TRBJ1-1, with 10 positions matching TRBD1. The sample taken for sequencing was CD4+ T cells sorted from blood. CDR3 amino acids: CSARGQGSLHENTEAFF. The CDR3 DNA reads TGCAGTGCTAGGGGACAGGGGAGTTTACACGAGAACACTGAAGCTTTCTTT.